The clone carrying this TCR beta chain was observed many times. Its specificity is unknown. Using RNA transcripts as the source, TCR beta CDR3 regions were amplified. Primed by the HTBI set, a first-round RT-PCR was run on the TCR CDR3. TCRdb re-derived calls from the multiplex PCR reads in MiXCR, one entry per CDR3 protein. Of about 360,000 distinct CDR3 sequences listed, about 13% were seen once; the top ten hold around 9.2%. The data belong to a study of T cells in Graves' hyperthyroidism and ophthalmopathy. Germline loops: CDR1 LGHDT, CDR2 YNNKEL (reference sequence). The ends lost 1 base at V and 5 bases at J; junction bases unmatched: 10. This CDR3 is built from 16 residues. Study results and limitations: Most clonotypes that expanded in the thyroid above 0.001 also showed up in blood.

Sequencing was performed on blood. The sequence derives from a woman under 30 with Graves' hyperthyroidism. The chain is built from TRBV3-1 and TRBJ2-5; TRBD1 aligns across 7 bases. CDR3 region: CASSQGEQGIGETQYF. The CDR3 DNA reads TGTGCCAGCAGCCAAGGGGAACAGGGGATCGGGGAGACCCAGTACTTC.